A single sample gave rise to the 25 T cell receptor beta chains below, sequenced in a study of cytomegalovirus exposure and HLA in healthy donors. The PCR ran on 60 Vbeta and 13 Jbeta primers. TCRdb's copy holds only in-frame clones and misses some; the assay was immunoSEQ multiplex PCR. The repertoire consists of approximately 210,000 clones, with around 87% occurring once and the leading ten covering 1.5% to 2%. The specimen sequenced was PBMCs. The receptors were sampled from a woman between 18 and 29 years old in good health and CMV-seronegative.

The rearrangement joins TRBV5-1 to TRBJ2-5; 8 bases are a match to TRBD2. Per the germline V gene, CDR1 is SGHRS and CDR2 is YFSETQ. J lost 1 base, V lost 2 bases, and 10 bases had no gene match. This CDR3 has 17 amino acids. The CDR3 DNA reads TGCGCCAGCAGCTTCCGGGGGGGCCCCGCCATCCAAGAGACCCAGTACTTC. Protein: CASSFRGGPAIQETQYF.

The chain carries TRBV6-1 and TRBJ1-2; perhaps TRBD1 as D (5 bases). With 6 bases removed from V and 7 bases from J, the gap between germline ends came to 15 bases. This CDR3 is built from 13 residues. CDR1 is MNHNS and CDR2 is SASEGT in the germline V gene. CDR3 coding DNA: TGTGCCAGCAGGGAATCCCACAGGTTTGGCTACACCTTC. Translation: CASRESHRFGYTF.

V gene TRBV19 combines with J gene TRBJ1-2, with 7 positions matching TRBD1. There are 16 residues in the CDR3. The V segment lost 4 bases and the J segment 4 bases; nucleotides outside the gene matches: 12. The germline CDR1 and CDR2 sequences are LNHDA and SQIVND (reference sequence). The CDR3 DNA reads TGTGCCAGTAGTACGCCCAGGGGGTCGATCCTCTATGGCTACACCTTC. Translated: CASSTPRGSILYGYTF.

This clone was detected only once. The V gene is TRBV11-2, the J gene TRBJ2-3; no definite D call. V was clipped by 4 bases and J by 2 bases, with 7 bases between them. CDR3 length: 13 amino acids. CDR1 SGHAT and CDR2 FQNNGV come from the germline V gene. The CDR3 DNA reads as TGTGCCAGCAGCTCACCACTCACAGATACGCAGTATTTT. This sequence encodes CASSSPLTDTQYF.

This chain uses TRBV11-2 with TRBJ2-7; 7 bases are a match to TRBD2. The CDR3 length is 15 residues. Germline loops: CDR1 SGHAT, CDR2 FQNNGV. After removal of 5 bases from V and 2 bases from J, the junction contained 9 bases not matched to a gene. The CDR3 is CASSTQAGPTYEQYF. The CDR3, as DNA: TGTGCCAGCAGCACTCAAGCGGGGCCCACCTACGAGCAGTACTTC.

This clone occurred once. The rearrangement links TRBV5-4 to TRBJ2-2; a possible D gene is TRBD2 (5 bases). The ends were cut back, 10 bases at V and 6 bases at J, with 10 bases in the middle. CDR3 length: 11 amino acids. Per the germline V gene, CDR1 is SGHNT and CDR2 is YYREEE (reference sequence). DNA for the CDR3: TGTGCCGCCGGGGTGGCCGGGGAGCTGTTTTTT. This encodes CAAGVAGELFF.

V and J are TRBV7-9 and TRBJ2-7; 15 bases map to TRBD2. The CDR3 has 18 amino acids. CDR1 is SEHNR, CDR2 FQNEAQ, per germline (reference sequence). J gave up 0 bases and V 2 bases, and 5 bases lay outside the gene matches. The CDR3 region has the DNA TGTGCCAGCAGCTTACCCCCGGGACTAGCGGGAGGCTCCTACGAGCAGTACTTC. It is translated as CASSLPPGLAGGSYEQYF. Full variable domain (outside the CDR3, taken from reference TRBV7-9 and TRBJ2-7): DTGVSQNPRHKITKRGQNVTFRCDPISEHNRLYWYRQTLGQGPEFLTYFQNEAQLEKSRLLSDRFSAERPKGSFSTLEIQRTEQGDSAMYLCASSLPPGLAGGSYEQYFGPGTRLTVT.

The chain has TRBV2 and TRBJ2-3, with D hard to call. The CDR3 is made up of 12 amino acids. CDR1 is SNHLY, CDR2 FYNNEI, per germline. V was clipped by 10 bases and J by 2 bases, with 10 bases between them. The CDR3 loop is CATHTLTDTQYF. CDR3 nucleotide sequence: TGTGCCACCCACACCCTCACAGATACGCAGTATTTT.

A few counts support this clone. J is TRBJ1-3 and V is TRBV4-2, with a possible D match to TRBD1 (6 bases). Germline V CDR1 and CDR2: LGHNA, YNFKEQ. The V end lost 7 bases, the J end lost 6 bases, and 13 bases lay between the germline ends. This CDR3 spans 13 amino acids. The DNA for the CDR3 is TGTGCCAGCAACGGACAGCGCCCAAACACCATATATTTT. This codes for CASNGQRPNTIYF.

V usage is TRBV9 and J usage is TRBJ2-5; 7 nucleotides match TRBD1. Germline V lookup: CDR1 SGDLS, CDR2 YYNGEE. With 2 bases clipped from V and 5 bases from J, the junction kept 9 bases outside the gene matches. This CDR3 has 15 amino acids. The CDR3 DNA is TGTGCCAGCAGCGTCGAGACAGGGCTTGGGGAGACCCAGTACTTC. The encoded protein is CASSVETGLGETQYF.

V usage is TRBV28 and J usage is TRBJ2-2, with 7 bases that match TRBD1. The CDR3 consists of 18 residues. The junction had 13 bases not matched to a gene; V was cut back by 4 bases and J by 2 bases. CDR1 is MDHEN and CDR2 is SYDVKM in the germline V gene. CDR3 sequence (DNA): TGTGCCAGCAGTTCTCCGGGACAGCCCCAACCTAACACCGGGGAGCTGTTTTTT. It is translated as CASSSPGQPQPNTGELFF.

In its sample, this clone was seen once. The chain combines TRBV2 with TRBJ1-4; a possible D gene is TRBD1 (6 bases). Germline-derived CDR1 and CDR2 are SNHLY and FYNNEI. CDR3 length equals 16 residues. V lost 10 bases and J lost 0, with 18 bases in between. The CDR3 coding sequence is TGTGCCATTACCAGGACAGCTTTAGCAACTAATGAAAAACTGTTTTTT. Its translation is CAITRTALATNEKLFF.

CDR3: CASSYSEGGAPYGYTF. DNA for the CDR3: TGTGCCAGCAGTTACTCGGAGGGGGGGGCCCCCTATGGCTACACCTTC. V and J are TRBV6-6 and TRBJ1-2; D may be TRBD1 (6 bases). V lost 0 bases and J 4 bases, leaving 15 bases between the germline ends. CDR1 and CDR2 (germline): MNHNY, SVGAGI (reference sequence). The CDR3 consists of 16 residues.

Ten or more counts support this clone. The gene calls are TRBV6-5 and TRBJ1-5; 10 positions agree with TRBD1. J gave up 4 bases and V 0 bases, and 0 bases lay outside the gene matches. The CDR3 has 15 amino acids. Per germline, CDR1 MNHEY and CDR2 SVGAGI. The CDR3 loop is CASSYSGQGNQPQHF. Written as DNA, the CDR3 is TGTGCCAGCAGTTACTCGGGACAGGGGAATCAGCCCCAGCATTTT.

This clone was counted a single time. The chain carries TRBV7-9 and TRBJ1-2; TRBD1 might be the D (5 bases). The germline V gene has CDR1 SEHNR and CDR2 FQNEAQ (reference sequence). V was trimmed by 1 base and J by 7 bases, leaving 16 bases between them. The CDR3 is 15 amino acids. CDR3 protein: CASSLDSRVRSGYTF. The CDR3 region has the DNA TGTGCCAGCAGCTTAGATAGCAGGGTGAGGAGTGGCTACACCTTC.

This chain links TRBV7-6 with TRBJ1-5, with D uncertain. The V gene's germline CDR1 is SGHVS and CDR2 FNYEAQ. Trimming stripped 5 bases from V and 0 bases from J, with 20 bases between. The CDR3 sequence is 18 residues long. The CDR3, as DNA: TGTGCCAGCAGCCCCCAGTGGTCGGGAGAGAATAGCAATCAGCCCCAGCATTTT. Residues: CASSPQWSGENSNQPQHF.

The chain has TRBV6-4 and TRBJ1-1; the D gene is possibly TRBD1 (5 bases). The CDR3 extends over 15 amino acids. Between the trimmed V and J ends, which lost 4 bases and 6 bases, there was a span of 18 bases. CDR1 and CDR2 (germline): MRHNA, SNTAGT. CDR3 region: CASSAQNSPGAEAFF. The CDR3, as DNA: TGTGCCAGCAGTGCCCAGAACAGCCCGGGGGCTGAAGCTTTCTTT.

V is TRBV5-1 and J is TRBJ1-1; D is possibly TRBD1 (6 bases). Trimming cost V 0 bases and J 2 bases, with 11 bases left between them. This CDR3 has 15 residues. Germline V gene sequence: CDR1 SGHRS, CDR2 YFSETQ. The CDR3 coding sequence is TGCGCCAGCAGCTTGGGGACAGCGCTAAACACTGAAGCTTTCTTT. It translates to CASSLGTALNTEAFF.

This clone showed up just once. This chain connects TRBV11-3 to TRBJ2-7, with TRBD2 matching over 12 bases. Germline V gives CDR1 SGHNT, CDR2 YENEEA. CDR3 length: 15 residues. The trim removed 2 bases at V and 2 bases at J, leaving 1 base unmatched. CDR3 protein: CASSLRLAGAYEQYF. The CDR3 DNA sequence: TGTGCCAGCAGCTTAAGACTAGCGGGAGCCTACGAGCAGTACTTC.

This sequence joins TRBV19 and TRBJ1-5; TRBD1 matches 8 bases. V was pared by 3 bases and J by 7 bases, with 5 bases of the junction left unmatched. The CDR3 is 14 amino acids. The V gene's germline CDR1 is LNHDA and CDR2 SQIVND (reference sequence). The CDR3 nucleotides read TGTGCCAGTAGTATCGGACAGGGTGGCCAGCCCCAGCATTTT. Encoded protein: CASSIGQGGQPQHF.

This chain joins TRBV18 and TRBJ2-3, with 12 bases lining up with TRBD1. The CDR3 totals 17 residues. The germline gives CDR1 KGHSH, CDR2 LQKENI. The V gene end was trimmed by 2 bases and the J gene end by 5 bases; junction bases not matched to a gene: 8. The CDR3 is CASSPTGTGGQVDTQYF. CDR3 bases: TGTGCCAGCTCACCAACCGGGACAGGGGGCCAGGTAGATACGCAGTATTTT. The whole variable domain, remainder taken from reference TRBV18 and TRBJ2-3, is NAGVMQNPRHLVRRRGQEARLRCSPMKGHSHVYWYRQLPEEGLKFMVYLQKENIIDESGMPKERFSAEFPKEGPSILRIQQVVRGDSAAYFCASSPTGTGGQVDTQYFGPGTRLTVL.

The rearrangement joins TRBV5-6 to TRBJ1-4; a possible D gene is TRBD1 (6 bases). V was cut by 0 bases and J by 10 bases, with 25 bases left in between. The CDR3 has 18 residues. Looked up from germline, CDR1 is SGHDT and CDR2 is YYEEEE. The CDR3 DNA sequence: TGTGCCAGCAGCTTGGACCGTGAGACAGGACGGGATCTTGGAAAACTGTTTTTT. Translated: CASSLDRETGRDLGKLFF.

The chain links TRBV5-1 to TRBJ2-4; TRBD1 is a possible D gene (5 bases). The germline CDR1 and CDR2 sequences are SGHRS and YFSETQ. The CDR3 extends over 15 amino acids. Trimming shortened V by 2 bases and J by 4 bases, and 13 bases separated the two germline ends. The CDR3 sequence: CASSFYGAQKNIQYF. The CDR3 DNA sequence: TGCGCCAGCAGCTTCTATGGGGCCCAAAAAAACATTCAGTACTTC.

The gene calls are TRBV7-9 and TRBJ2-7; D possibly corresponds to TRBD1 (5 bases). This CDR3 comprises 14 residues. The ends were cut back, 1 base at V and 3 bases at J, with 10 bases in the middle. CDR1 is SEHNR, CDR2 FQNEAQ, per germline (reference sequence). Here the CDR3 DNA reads TGTGCCAGCAGCTTAGAACAGGCCGGCTACGAGCAGTACTTC. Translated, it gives CASSLEQAGYEQYF.

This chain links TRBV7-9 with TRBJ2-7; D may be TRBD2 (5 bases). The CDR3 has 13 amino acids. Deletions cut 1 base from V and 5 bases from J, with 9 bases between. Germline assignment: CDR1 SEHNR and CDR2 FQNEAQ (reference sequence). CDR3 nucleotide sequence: TGTGCCAGCAGCTTAGGGACTTTCAACGAGCAGTACTTC. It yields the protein CASSLGTFNEQYF.